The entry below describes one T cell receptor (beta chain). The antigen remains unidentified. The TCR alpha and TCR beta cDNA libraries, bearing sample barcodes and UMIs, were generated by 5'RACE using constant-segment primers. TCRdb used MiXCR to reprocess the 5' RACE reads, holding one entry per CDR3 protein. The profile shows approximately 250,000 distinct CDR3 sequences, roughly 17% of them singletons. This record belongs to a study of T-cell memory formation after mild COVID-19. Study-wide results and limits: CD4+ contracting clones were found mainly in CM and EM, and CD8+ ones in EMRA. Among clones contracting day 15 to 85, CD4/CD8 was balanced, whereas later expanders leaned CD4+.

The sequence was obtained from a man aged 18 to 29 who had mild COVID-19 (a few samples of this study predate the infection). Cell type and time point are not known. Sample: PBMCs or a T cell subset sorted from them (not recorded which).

CDR3 protein: CATRQSGNTIYF. The CDR3 region has the DNA TGTGCCACCAGGCAGTCTGGAAACACCATATATTTT. The J gene is TRBJ1-3, the V gene TRBV25-1; no clear D. The CDR3 runs to 12 residues. Looked up from germline, CDR1 is MGHDK and CDR2 is SYGVNS. V lost 10 bases to trimming and J lost 1 base, with 8 bases between them.